This T cell receptor beta chain stems from a study of CD8+ T cells in alopecia areata. RNA extraction was followed by reverse transcription into cDNA, which acted as the sequencing template. Only in-frame clones appear in the TCRdb table, and some are missing; sequencing was by immunoSEQ multiplex PCR. Here the sample spans around 100,000 clones, around 84% being singletons. Only a few counts were recorded for this clone. As for treatment: oral pan-JAK inhibitor, 5-10 mg twice daily. PBMCs, the starting material, were the source of sorted CD4+ and CD8+ T cells. Sequencing used CD8+ T cells sorted from blood, obtained around week 34, from a patient treated with tofacitinib. This receptor was identified in a human donor with alopecia areata.

The DNA of the CDR3 is TGTGCCAGCAGTGTCCTTGCGGGACAGGGGGTCTTTGAGCAGTTCTTC. It translates to CASSVLAGQGVFEQFF. The genes are TRBV2 and TRBJ2-1; 11 nucleotides align to TRBD1. CDR3 size: 16 residues. Unmatched junction bases numbered 11, after V lost 4 bases and J lost 9 bases. Per germline, CDR1 SNHLY and CDR2 FYNNEI.